The clone carrying this T cell receptor beta chain appeared a few times. The treatment: around 19 received Ad26.COV2.S at low or high dose, single or two shots; roughly five received placebo; per-sample allocation not given. Following the first vaccine or placebo injection, samples were taken on day 63. The V gene lost 4 bases and the J gene lost 3 bases, with 13 bases spanning the gap. This CDR3 is built from 14 residues. Looked up from germline, CDR1 is KGHSH and CDR2 is LQKENI. Produced via immunoSEQ multiplex PCR; TCRdb's table is partial and in-frame only. The sample holds approximately 400,000 clones, about 80% seen once. This sample was included in a study of Ad26.COV2.S vaccination and SARS-CoV-2 variants.

V gene TRBV18 combines with J gene TRBJ2-7, with D perhaps TRBD2 (5 bases). The material was peripheral blood, obtained in a trial of Ad26.COV2.S vaccine versus placebo. The TCR comes from a person aged 18-65 years who received the Ad26.COV2.S COVID-19 vaccine or a placebo. CDR3 loop: CASSLTGGSYEQYF. DNA of the CDR3: TGTGCCAGCTCACTAACGGGTGGGAGCTACGAGCAGTACTTC.